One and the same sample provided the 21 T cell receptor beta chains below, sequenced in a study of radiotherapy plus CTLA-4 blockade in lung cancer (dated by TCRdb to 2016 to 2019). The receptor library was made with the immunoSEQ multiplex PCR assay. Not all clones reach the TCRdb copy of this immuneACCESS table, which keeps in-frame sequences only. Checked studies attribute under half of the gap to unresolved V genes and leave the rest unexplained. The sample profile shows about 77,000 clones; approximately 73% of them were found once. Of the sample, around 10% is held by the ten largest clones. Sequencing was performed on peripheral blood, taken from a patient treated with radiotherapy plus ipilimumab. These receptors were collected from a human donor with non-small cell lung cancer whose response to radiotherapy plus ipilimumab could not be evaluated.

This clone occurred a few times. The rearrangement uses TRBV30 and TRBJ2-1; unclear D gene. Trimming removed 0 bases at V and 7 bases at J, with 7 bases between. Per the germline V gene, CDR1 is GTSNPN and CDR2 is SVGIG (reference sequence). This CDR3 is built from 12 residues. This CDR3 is CAWSVLSNEQFF. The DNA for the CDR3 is TGTGCCTGGAGTGTACTGTCTAATGAGCAGTTCTTC.

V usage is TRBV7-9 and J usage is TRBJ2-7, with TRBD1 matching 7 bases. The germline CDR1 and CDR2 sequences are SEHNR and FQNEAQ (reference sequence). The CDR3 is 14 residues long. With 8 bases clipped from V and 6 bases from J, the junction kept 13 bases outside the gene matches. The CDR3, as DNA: TGTGCCAGCGGGCCAGACAGGGTCGGAATCGAGCAGTACTTC. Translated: CASGPDRVGIEQYF.

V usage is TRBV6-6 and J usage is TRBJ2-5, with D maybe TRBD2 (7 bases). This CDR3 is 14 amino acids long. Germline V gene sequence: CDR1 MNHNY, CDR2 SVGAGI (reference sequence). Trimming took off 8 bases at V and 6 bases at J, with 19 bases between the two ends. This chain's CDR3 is CASGRGGDKKTQYF. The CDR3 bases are TGTGCCAGCGGGAGGGGGGGGGATAAAAAGACCCAGTACTTC.

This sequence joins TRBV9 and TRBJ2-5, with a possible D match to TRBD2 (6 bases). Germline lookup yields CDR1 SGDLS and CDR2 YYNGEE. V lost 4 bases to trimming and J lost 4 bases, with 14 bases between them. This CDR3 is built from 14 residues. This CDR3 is CASSPSTSAETQYF. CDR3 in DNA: TGTGCCAGCAGCCCCTCGACTAGTGCAGAGACCCAGTACTTC.

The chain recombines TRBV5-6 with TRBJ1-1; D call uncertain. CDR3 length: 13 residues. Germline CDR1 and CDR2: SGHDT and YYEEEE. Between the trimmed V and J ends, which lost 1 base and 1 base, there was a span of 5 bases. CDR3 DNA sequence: TGTGCCAGCAGCTTGCCGGGGAACACTGAAGCTTTCTTT. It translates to CASSLPGNTEAFF.

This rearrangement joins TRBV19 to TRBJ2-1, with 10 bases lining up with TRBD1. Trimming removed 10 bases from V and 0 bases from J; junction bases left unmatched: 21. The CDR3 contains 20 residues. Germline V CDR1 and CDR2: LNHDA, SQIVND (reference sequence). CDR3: CATGQWGPGQGSGSYNEQFF. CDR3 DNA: TGTGCCACCGGCCAATGGGGTCCGGGACAGGGGTCCGGCTCCTACAATGAGCAGTTCTTC. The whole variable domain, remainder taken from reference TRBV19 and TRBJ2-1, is DGGITQSPKYLFRKEGQNVTLSCEQNLNHDAMYWYRQDPGQGLRLIYYSQIVNDFQKGDIAEGYSVSREKKESFPLTVTSAQKNPTAFYLCATGQWGPGQGSGSYNEQFFGPGTRLTVL.

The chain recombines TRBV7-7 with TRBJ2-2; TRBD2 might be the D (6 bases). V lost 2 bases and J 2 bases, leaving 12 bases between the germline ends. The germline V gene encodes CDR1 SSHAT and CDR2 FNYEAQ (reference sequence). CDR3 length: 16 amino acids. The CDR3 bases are TGTGCCAGCAGCTTATACGGGGGATCAAACACCGGGGAGCTGTTTTTT. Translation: CASSLYGGSNTGELFF.

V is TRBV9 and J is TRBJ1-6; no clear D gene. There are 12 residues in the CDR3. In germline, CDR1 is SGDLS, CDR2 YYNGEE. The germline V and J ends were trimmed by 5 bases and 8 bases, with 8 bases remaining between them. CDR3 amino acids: CASRGVDSPLHF. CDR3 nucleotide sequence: TGTGCCAGCAGGGGAGTGGATTCACCCCTCCACTTT. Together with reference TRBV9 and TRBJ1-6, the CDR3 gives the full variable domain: DSGVTQTPKHLITATGQRVTLRCSPRSGDLSVYWYQQSLDQGLQFLIQYYNGEERAKGNILERFSAQQFPDLHSELNLSSLELGDSALYFCASRGVDSPLHFGNGTRLTVT.

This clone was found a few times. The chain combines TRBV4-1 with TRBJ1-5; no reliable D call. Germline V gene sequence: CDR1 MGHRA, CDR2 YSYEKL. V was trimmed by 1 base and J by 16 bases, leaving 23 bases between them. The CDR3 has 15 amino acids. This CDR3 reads CASSQGLFSGVPSHF. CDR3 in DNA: TGCGCCAGCAGCCAAGGGTTATTTAGCGGTGTCCCATCCCATTTT.

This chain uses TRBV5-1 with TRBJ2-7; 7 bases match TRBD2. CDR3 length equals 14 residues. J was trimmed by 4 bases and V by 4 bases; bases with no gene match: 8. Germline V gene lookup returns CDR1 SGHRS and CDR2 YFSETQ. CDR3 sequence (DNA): TGCGCCAGCAGCCCCGGGGGACTATCATACGAGCAGTACTTC. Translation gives CASSPGGLSYEQYF.

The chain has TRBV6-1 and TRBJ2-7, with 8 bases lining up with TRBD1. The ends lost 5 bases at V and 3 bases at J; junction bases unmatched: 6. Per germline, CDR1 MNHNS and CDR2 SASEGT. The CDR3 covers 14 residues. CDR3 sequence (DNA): TGTGCCAGCAGTCGGACAGGGACTTTCTACGAGCAGTACTTC. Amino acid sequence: CASSRTGTFYEQYF.

The CDR3: CASSGQGAVGTEAFF. CDR3 sequence (DNA): TGTGCCAGCAGTGGACAGGGGGCTGTGGGCACTGAAGCTTTCTTT. The rearrangement uses TRBV5-6 and TRBJ1-1, with TRBD1 identical over 11 bases. The V segment lost 5 bases and the J segment 4 bases; nucleotides outside the gene matches: 7. CDR3 length: 15 residues. Germline lookup yields CDR1 SGHDT and CDR2 YYEEEE.

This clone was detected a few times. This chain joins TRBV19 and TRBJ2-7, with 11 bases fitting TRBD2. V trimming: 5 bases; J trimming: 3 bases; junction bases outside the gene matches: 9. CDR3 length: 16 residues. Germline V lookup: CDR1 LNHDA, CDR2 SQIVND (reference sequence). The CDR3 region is CASSGGTSGSLYEQYF. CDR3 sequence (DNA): TGTGCCAGTAGTGGAGGGACTAGCGGATCCCTCTACGAGCAGTACTTC.

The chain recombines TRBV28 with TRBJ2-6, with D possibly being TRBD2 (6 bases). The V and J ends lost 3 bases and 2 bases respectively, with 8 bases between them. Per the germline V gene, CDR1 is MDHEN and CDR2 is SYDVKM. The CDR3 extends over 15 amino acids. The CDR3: CASSLGGTGANVLTF. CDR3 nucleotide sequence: TGTGCCAGCAGTTTGGGAGGTACTGGGGCCAACGTCCTGACTTTC. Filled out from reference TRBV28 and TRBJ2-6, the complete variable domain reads DVKVTQSSRYLVKRTGEKVFLECVQDMDHENMFWYRQDPGLGLRLIYFSYDVKMKEKGDIPEGYSVSREKKERFSLILESASTNQTSMYLCASSLGGTGANVLTFGAGSRLTVL.

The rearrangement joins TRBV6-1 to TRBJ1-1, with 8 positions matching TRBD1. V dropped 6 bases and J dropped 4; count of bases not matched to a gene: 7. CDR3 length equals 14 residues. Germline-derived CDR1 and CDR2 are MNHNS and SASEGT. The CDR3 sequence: CASRGRQGTTEAFF. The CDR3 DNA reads TGTGCCAGCAGGGGTAGACAGGGGACCACTGAAGCTTTCTTT.

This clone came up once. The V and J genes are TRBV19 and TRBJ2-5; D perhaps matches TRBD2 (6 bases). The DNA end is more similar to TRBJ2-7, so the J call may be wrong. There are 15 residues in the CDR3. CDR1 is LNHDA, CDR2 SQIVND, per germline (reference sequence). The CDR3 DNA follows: TGTGCCAGTAGTATGGTACTGCGGGGCTCCTACGAGCAGTACTTC. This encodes CASSMVLRGSYEQYF.

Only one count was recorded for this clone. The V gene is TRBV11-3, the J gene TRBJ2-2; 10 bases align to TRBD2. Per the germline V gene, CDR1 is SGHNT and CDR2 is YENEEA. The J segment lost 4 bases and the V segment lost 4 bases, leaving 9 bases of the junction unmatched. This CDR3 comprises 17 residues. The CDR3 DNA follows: TGTGCCAGCAGCTCCAGTCGCAGCGGGAGGGCCACCGGGGAGCTGTTTTTT. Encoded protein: CASSSSRSGRATGELFF.

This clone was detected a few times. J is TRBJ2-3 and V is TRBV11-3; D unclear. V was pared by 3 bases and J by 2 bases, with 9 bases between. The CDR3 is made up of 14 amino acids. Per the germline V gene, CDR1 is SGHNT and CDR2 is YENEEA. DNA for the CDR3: TGTGCCAGCAGCTTCACTCGCCACACAGATACGCAGTATTTT. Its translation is CASSFTRHTDTQYF.

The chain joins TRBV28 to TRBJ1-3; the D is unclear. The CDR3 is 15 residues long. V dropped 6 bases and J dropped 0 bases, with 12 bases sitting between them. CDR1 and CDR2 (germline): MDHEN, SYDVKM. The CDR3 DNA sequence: TGTGCCAGCAGGCTGGACGGGAGCTCTGGAAACACCATATATTTT. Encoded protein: CASRLDGSSGNTIYF.

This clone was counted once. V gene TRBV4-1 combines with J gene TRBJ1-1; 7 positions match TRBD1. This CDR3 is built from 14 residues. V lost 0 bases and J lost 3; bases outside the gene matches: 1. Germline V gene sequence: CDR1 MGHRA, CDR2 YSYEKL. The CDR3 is CASSQEDRYTEAFF. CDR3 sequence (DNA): TGCGCCAGCAGCCAAGAGGACAGGTACACTGAAGCTTTCTTT.

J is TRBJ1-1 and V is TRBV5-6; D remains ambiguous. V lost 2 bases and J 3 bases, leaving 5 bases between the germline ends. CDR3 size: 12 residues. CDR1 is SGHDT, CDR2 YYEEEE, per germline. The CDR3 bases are TGTGCCAGCAGCTTCGGGGACACTGAAGCTTTCTTT. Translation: CASSFGDTEAFF.